One sample yielded the 13 T cell receptor beta chains listed below, sequenced in a study of blood T cell repertoires in COVID-19. Using immunoSEQ multiplex PCR, the repertoire was profiled, and TCRdb retains in-frame clones only, with some absent. This sample carries around 88,000 clones, roughly 80% of them seen once, and the ten largest clones take about 4%. The source material was peripheral blood. Receptors were obtained from a man aged 55 to 70 with acute or convalescent COVID-19.

The chain combines TRBV12-3 or TRBV12-4 with TRBJ1-2, with a weak D call TRBD1 (6 bases). There are 12 residues in the CDR3. Between the trimmed V and J ends, which lost 6 bases and 4 bases, there was a span of 9 bases. CDR3 DNA sequence: TGTGCCAGCAGCCGACAGGTCTATGGCTACACCTTC. It yields the protein CASSRQVYGYTF.

The chain employs TRBV5-1 and TRBJ2-1; the D gene is possibly TRBD1 (6 bases). The CDR3 length is 15 residues. Deletions cut 6 bases from V and 9 bases from J, with 22 bases between. Germline CDR1 SGHRS, CDR2 YFSETQ. The CDR3 loop reads CASKPQGGMPGEQFF. CDR3 coding DNA: TGCGCCAGCAAGCCACAGGGTGGCATGCCAGGTGAGCAGTTCTTC.

Only a few counts were recorded for this clone. The CDR3 DNA reads as TGTGCCAGCAGCCCGGTGAACACTGAAGCTTTCTTT. Amino acids: CASSPVNTEAFF. The chain has TRBV11-3 and TRBJ1-1; D remains unclear. V lost 5 bases and J 0 bases, leaving 4 bases between the germline ends. The germline V gene has CDR1 SGHNT and CDR2 YENEEA. The CDR3 consists of 12 residues.

This sequence joins TRBV5-1 and TRBJ2-1, with 10 bases identical to TRBD2. Trimming removed 4 bases from V and 4 bases from J; junction bases left unmatched: 5. Germline loops: CDR1 SGHRS, CDR2 YFSETQ. The CDR3 contains 15 residues. The CDR3 coding sequence is TGCGCCAGCAGCCATCGGACTAGCGGATACAATGAGCAGTTCTTC. Residues: CASSHRTSGYNEQFF.

The genes are TRBV30 and TRBJ1-1, with TRBD1 matching 9 bases. Trimming took 4 bases from V and 9 from J; bases not matched to a gene: 3. Looked up from germline, CDR1 is GTSNPN and CDR2 is SVGIG (reference sequence). The CDR3 covers 11 residues. CDR3 residues: CAWKGTGKAFF. DNA of the CDR3: TGTGCCTGGAAGGGGACAGGGAAAGCTTTCTTT. Full variable domain (outside the CDR3, taken from reference TRBV30 and TRBJ1-1): SQTIHQWPATLVQPVGSPLSLECTVEGTSNPNLYWYRQAAGRGLQLLFYSVGIGQISSEVPQNLSASRPQDRQFILSSKKLLLSDSGFYLCAWKGTGKAFFGQGTRLTVV.

This chain links TRBV2 with TRBJ2-3; no firm D call. V lost 7 bases and J lost 2, with 13 bases in between. The germline gives CDR1 SNHLY, CDR2 FYNNEI. This CDR3 is built from 14 residues. In nucleotides, the CDR3 is TGTGCCAGCACCGAGATGCAGGCCACAGATACGCAGTATTTT. Its translation is CASTEMQATDTQYF.

The genes are TRBV7-2 and TRBJ2-2, with 8 positions matching TRBD2. The CDR3 extends over 14 amino acids. V shed 10 bases and J 4 bases; nucleotides not matched to a gene: 8. Looked up from germline, CDR1 is SGHTA and CDR2 is FQGNSA. The CDR3 DNA reads as TGTGCCACAAAACGGGGGGGCCCCACCGGGGAGCTGTTTTTT. Protein: CATKRGGPTGELFF.

A few counts support this clone. The chain uses TRBV7-2 and TRBJ1-1; perhaps TRBD1 as D (5 bases). Germline V gene lookup returns CDR1 SGHTA and CDR2 FQGNSA. The ends were cut back, 5 bases at V and 0 bases at J, with 10 bases in the middle. There are 14 residues in the CDR3. The chain's CDR3 is CASSQGWMNTEAFF. The CDR3 region has the DNA TGTGCCAGCAGCCAGGGCTGGATGAACACTGAAGCTTTCTTT.

In its sample, this clone was seen once. This sequence joins TRBV6-5 and TRBJ2-7, with D possibly matching TRBD2 (6 bases). CDR1 MNHEY and CDR2 SVGAGI come from the germline V gene. V dropped 10 bases and J dropped 5 bases, with 24 bases sitting between them. The CDR3 sequence is 15 residues long. CDR3 loop: CATAGVGAGSDEQYF. In nucleotides, the CDR3 is TGTGCCACCGCCGGGGTGGGAGCGGGTTCGGACGAGCAGTACTTC.

CDR3 in DNA: TGTGCCAGCAGCTTAGAATTGGCGGGGGGGAAGGCTGAAGCTTTCTTT. Translated, it gives CASSLELAGGKAEAFF. The chain carries TRBV11-3 and TRBJ1-1; D might be TRBD1 (5 bases). The CDR3 runs to 16 residues. Trimming removed 0 bases from V and 6 bases from J, with 17 bases in between. From germline, CDR1 is SGHNT and CDR2 YENEEA.

CDR3 amino acids: CASSLGHIYEQYF. CDR3 in DNA: TGTGCCAGCAGCTTAGGACATATTTACGAGCAGTACTTC. The chain has TRBV7-9 and TRBJ2-7; D is unresolved. V lost 1 base and J lost 4, with 8 bases in between. Germline V gene sequence: CDR1 SEHNR, CDR2 FQNEAQ (reference sequence). The CDR3 is 13 residues long.

The chain is built from TRBV19 and TRBJ2-5; 8 positions agree with TRBD1. The CDR3 totals 16 residues. Germline CDR1 and CDR2: LNHDA and SQIVND (reference sequence). V shed 4 bases and J 4 bases; nucleotides not matched to a gene: 11. DNA for the CDR3: TGTGCCAGTAGTACCTCATCCAGGGGGCTAGGAGAGACCCAGTACTTC. Encoded protein: CASSTSSRGLGETQYF. The entire variable domain, with the rest obtained from reference TRBV19 and TRBJ2-5, is as follows: DGGITQSPKYLFRKEGQNVTLSCEQNLNHDAMYWYRQDPGQGLRLIYYSQIVNDFQKGDIAEGYSVSREKKESFPLTVTSAQKNPTAFYLCASSTSSRGLGETQYFGPGTRLLVL.

The chain joins TRBV19 to TRBJ2-6, with a tentative D call TRBD2 (5 bases). Germline loops: CDR1 LNHDA, CDR2 SQIVND (reference sequence). The length of the CDR3 is 17 residues. V was clipped by 4 bases and J by 0 bases, with 13 bases between them. The CDR3 spells CASSSWARDSGANVLTF. The CDR3 DNA follows: TGTGCCAGTAGTAGCTGGGCCCGGGACTCTGGGGCCAACGTCCTGACTTTC.